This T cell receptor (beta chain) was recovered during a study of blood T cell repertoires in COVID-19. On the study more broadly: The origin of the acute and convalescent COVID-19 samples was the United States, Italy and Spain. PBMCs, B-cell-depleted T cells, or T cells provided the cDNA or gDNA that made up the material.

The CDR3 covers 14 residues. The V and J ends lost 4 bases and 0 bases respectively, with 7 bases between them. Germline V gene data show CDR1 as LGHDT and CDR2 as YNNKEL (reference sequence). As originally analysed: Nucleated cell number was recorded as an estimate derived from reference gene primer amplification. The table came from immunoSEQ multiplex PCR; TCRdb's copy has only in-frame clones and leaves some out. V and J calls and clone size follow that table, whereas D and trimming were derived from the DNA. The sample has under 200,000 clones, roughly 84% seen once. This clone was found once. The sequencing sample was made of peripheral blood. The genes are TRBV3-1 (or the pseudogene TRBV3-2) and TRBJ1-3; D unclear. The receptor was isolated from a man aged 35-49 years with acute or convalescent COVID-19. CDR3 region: CASSRASSGNTIYF. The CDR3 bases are TGTGCCAGCAGCCGAGCGAGCTCTGGAAACACCATATATTTT.